This paragraph reports one T cell receptor (beta chain). What it recognizes is unknown. The sample comes from a study of cytomegalovirus exposure and HLA in healthy donors. Points from the study as a whole: Earlier findings revealed that most TCR beta V segments proved productive either about 87% or about 30% of the time. Analyzed later, association rates of TCRs varied across HLA loci, with DRB1 most and HLA-C fewest.

Trimming removed 5 bases from V and 2 bases from J, with 13 bases in between. The CDR3 has 14 amino acids. Germline CDR1 is MNHNS and CDR2 is SASEGT. Primers: 60 Vbeta forward and 13 Jbeta reverse. Profiling relied on immunoSEQ multiplex PCR, and the TCRdb table lists in-frame clones only, not all of them. Among more than 80,000 clones listed, just under 70% were seen once. While unrecorded immune exposures were likely, the donors were nominally healthy when sampled. The sequence derives from a man aged 50 or older in good health and CMV-seronegative. The sample was PBMCs. The chain is built from TRBV6-1 and TRBJ2-7, with D possibly being TRBD1 (6 bases). CDR3 in amino acids: CASSLGQRTYEQYV. The CDR3, as DNA: TGTGCCAGCAGTTTAGGACAGCGGACCTACGAGCAGTACGTC.